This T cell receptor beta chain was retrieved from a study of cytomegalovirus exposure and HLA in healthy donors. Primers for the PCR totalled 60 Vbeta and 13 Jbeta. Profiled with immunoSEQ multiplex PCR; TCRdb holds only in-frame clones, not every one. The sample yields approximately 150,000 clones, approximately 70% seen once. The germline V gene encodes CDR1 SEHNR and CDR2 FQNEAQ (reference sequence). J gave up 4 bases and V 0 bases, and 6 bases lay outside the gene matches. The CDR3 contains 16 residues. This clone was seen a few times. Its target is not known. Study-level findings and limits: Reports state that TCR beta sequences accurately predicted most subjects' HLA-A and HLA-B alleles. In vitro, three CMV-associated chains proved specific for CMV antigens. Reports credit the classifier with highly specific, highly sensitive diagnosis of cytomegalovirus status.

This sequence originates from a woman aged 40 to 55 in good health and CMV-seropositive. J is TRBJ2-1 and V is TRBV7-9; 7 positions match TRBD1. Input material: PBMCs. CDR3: CASSLAYGTVYNEQFF. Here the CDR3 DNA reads TGTGCCAGCAGCTTAGCGTACGGGACAGTTTACAATGAGCAGTTCTTC.